These 14 T cell receptor beta chains came from one sample sequenced in a study of STAT5B mutations in CD4+ large granular lymphocyte leukemia (dated 2022 in TCRdb). The library was made by the immunoSEQ multiplex PCR assay. Not all clones reach the TCRdb copy of this immuneACCESS table, which keeps in-frame sequences only. Checked studies attribute under half of the gap to unresolved V genes and leave the rest unexplained. Recorded for this sample are just over 40,000 clones; approximately 84% of them occurred a single time. The ten largest clones add up to 0.3% to 0.35% of the sample. The sequencing input was CD4+ T cells from blood buffy coats. These TCRs come from a human donor in good health.

The chain has TRBV15 and TRBJ2-3; D gene unclear. In germline, CDR1 is LNHNV, CDR2 YYDKDF (reference sequence). The CDR3 has 14 amino acids. Trimming removed 0 bases at V and 4 bases at J, with 8 bases between. The CDR3 protein is CATSRDIGSDTQYF. CDR3 coding DNA: TGTGCCACCAGCAGAGATATAGGTTCAGATACGCAGTATTTT.

V and J are TRBV7-9 and TRBJ1-1; no clear D gene. Trimming took off 1 base at V and 1 base at J, with 13 bases between the two ends. This CDR3 spans 16 amino acids. Germline V gives CDR1 SEHNR, CDR2 FQNEAQ (reference sequence). The CDR3 DNA reads as TGTGCCAGCAGCTTAGGGGTTGGGCCCCCGAACACTGAAGCTTTCTTT. Its translation: CASSLGVGPPNTEAFF.

The chain joins TRBV27 to TRBJ1-2; D gene uncertain. CDR1 and CDR2 (germline): MNHEY, SMNVEV (reference sequence). The germline V and J ends were trimmed by 3 bases and 0 bases, with 11 bases remaining between them. The CDR3 is 15 residues long. CDR3 nucleotides: TGTGCCAGCAGTTTCGCCCAATTACCTAACTATGGCTACACCTTC. Its protein is CASSFAQLPNYGYTF.

This clone was found once. The rearrangement joins TRBV7-8 to TRBJ1-2; 9 nucleotides line up with TRBD1. V trimming: 3 bases; J trimming: 1 base; junction bases outside the gene matches: 6. In germline, CDR1 is SGHVS, CDR2 FQNEAQ. CDR3 length equals 16 residues. CDR3 protein: CASSFTGTGINYGYTF. CDR3 nucleotide sequence: TGTGCCAGCAGCTTCACCGGGACAGGGATTAACTATGGCTACACCTTC.

This sequence joins TRBV19 and TRBJ2-3; 12 bases fit TRBD2. This CDR3 has 19 residues. Trimming removed 5 bases from V and 1 base from J; junction bases left unmatched: 13. The germline V gene has CDR1 LNHDA and CDR2 SQIVND (reference sequence). CDR3 loop: CASSPQPTRLAGGTDTQYF. The CDR3 DNA reads TGTGCCAGTAGTCCACAACCGACCCGACTAGCGGGAGGCACAGATACGCAGTATTTT.

The V call is TRBV10-3, the J call TRBJ1-5, with D possibly being TRBD1 (6 bases). V was clipped by 3 bases and J by 4 bases, with 16 bases between them. The CDR3 covers 16 residues. Germline-derived CDR1 and CDR2 are ENHRY and SYGVKD. The CDR3 is CAISERQTGINQPQHF. In DNA form, the CDR3 reads TGTGCCATCAGTGAAAGACAAACAGGGATAAATCAGCCCCAGCATTTT.

The genes are TRBV28 and TRBJ1-5; D is undetermined. V was cut by 2 bases and J by 0 bases, with 8 bases left in between. Germline-derived CDR1 and CDR2 are MDHEN and SYDVKM. This CDR3 region has 15 residues. CDR3 in amino acids: CASSLALYSNQPQHF. CDR3 nucleotides: TGTGCCAGCAGTTTAGCCTTATATAGCAATCAGCCCCAGCATTTT.

The rearrangement links TRBV7-2 to TRBJ2-3; D unclear. CDR3 length: 13 amino acids. Trimming pared 1 base from V and 3 bases from J, leaving 5 bases between. Germline-derived CDR1 and CDR2 are SGHTA and FQGNSA. CDR3 bases: TGTGCCAGCAGCTTAGGCAGAACAGATACGCAGTATTTT. This encodes CASSLGRTDTQYF.

This clone has a handful of counts. The chain couples TRBV10-3 to TRBJ2-3; 7 bases map to TRBD2. With 2 bases clipped from V and 0 bases from J, the junction kept 2 bases outside the gene matches. Per the germline V gene, CDR1 is ENHRY and CDR2 is SYGVKD. This CDR3 region has 15 residues. CDR3 sequence (DNA): TGTGCCATCAGTGAGACTAGCGTTAGCACAGATACGCAGTATTTT. The encoded protein is CAISETSVSTDTQYF.

J is TRBJ2-1 and V is TRBV11-2, with TRBD2 matching 10 bases. Germline V gene sequence: CDR1 SGHAT, CDR2 FQNNGV. V gave up 0 bases and J gave up 12 bases; unmatched junction bases: 14. This CDR3 contains 17 residues. The DNA for the CDR3 is TGTGCCAGCAGCTTAGATACGGCTAGCGGGAGTTTAGGTTCGCAGTTCTTC. Protein sequence: CASSLDTASGSLGSQFF.

The rearrangement uses TRBV29-1 and TRBJ2-7, with 8 bases that match TRBD2. Germline V gene data show CDR1 as SQVTM and CDR2 as ANQGSEA. J gave up 3 bases and V 4 bases, and 2 bases lay outside the gene matches. The CDR3 contains 12 residues. CDR3 nucleotide sequence: TGCAGCGTTGCCACTAGCGGCTACGAGCAGTACTTC. Translated, it gives CSVATSGYEQYF.

The chain carries TRBV12-5 and TRBJ1-4; D uncertain. The CDR3 contains 13 residues. Germline CDR1 and CDR2: LGHNT and FRNRAP. V gave up 6 bases and J gave up 7 bases, with 12 bases separating them. The CDR3, as DNA: TGTGCTAGTGGCCAAGGGTTTGGTGAAAAACTGTTTTTT. Translating it yields CASGQGFGEKLFF.

The CDR3 spells CATSRDSWGSKTYEQYF. CDR3 DNA sequence: TGTGCCACCAGCAGAGATTCCTGGGGTAGTAAAACCTACGAGCAGTACTTC. The chain joins TRBV15 to TRBJ2-7, with D unresolved. Trimming shortened V by 0 bases and J by 2 bases, and 17 bases separated the two germline ends. Germline values: CDR1 LNHNV, CDR2 YYDKDF (reference sequence). The CDR3 has 17 amino acids.

The chain links TRBV6-6 to TRBJ2-2, with 8 bases that match TRBD1. V lost 7 bases, J lost 5 bases, and 6 bases stayed unmatched. The CDR3 has 14 residues. The germline CDR1 and CDR2 sequences are MNHNY and SVGAGI (reference sequence). The CDR3 nucleotides read TGTGCCAGCAAAGCCAGGGGGCAAACCGGGGAGCTGTTTTTT. Translating it yields CASKARGQTGELFF.